This T cell receptor (beta chain) was identified during a study of somatic mutations in cytotoxic T cells in rheumatoid arthritis. Profiling relied on immunoSEQ multiplex PCR, and the TCRdb table lists in-frame clones only, not all of them. The table includes about 15,000 clones, over 70% detected once. Trimming took off 4 bases at V and 1 base at J, with 9 bases between the two ends. The CDR3 has 15 amino acids. Germline lookup yields CDR1 SGHNT and CDR2 YYREEE (reference sequence). This sequence joins TRBV5-4 and TRBJ1-6; D possibly corresponds to TRBD1 (6 bases). Source material: CD8+ T cells sorted from blood. The TCR comes from an adult with rheumatoid arthritis. The CDR3 is CASSPTGSYNSPLHF. In nucleotides, the CDR3 is TGTGCCAGCAGCCCGACAGGTTCCTATAATTCACCCCTCCACTTT.